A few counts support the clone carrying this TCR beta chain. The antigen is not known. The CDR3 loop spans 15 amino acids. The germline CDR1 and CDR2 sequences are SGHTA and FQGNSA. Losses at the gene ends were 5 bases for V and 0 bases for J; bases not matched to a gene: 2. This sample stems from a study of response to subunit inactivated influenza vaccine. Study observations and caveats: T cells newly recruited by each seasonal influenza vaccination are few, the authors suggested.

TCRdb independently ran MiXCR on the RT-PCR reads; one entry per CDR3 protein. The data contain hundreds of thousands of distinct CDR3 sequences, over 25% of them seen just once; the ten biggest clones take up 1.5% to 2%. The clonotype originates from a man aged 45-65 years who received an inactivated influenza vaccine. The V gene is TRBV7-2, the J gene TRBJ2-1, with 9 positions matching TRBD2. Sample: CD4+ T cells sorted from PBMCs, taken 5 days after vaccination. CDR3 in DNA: TGTGCCAGCAGCCAGACTAGCGGCTCCTACAATGAGCAGTTCTTC. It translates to CASSQTSGSYNEQFF. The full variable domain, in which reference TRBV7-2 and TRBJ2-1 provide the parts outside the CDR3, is GAGVSQSPSNKVTEKGKDVELRCDPISGHTALYWYRQSLGQGLEFLIYFQGNSAPDKSGLPSDRFSAERTGGSVSTLTIQRTQQEDSAVYLCASSQTSGSYNEQFFGPGTRLTVL.